This passage covers 21 T cell receptor beta chains from one sample sequenced in a study of T-cell reconstitution after alpha-beta-depleted transplantation in children. It was with unique molecular identifiers that the TCRbeta library was prepared. TCRdb independently ran MiXCR on the PCR reads; one entry per CDR3 protein. The table shows fewer than 550,000 distinct CDR3 sequences, with roughly 11% occurring only once. The material sequenced was PBMCs, mostly from graft donor cells, taken 180 days after TCRalphabeta/CD19-depleted stem cell transplant. All receptors come from a female patient aged 2 to 10 who had a stem cell transplant for aplastic anemia, so the T cells may come from the graft donor.

This clonotype has more than one count but fewer than ten. This chain connects TRBV12-3 or TRBV12-4 to TRBJ1-5; 8 nucleotides align to TRBD1. This CDR3 comprises 15 residues. The V segment lost 0 bases and the J segment 6 bases; nucleotides outside the gene matches: 4. The CDR3 protein is CASSLAGRGLQPQHF. DNA for the CDR3: TGTGCCAGCAGTTTAGCGGGCAGGGGGCTTCAGCCCCAGCATTTT.

CDR3 nucleotides: TGTGCCACCAGTGATCGGATAGGGCCAGCAACTAATGAGCAGTTCTTC. Translating gives CATSDRIGPATNEQFF. The V call is TRBV24-1, the J call TRBJ2-1; D unclear. Germline CDR1 is KGHDR and CDR2 is SFDVKD. The V end was cut by 3 bases, the J end by 7 bases, with 18 bases between. The CDR3 is 16 residues long.

This clonotype was detected ten times or more. The CDR3 DNA is TGTGCCAGCAGTTTCGGCGCAGGACACAATGAGCAGTTCTTC. Amino acid sequence: CASSFGAGHNEQFF. This chain links TRBV12-3 or TRBV12-4 with TRBJ2-1; no clear D. The CDR3 runs 14 residues. Trimming cost V 3 bases and J 5 bases, with 11 bases left between them.

This CDR3 is CSVEGLNGKTGTSGSLHSYNEQFF. CDR3 in DNA: TGCAGCGTTGAAGGGTTGAATGGAAAGACCGGGACTAGCGGGAGCCTGCACTCCTACAATGAGCAGTTCTTC. The chain recombines TRBV29-1 with TRBJ2-1; 14 nucleotides align to TRBD2. With 1 base clipped from V and 0 bases from J, the junction kept 23 bases outside the gene matches. The CDR3 spans 24 residues. CDR1 SQVTM and CDR2 ANQGSEA come from the germline V gene.

This clonotype was seen at least ten times. V and J are TRBV6-2 or TRBV6-3 and TRBJ2-7, with a tentative D call TRBD1 (6 bases). The CDR3 totals 13 residues. V shed 4 bases and J shed 2 bases, with 9 bases lying between them. Per the germline V gene, CDR1 is MNHEY and CDR2 is SVGEGT. The CDR3: CASSFYRAYEQYV. In DNA, the CDR3 is TGTGCCAGCAGTTTCTACAGGGCCTACGAGCAGTACGTC.

In this sample, this clonotype turned up a few times. The V call is TRBV12-3 or TRBV12-4, the J call TRBJ2-7; TRBD2 matches 10 bases. The CDR3 loop spans 18 amino acids. V trimming: 6 bases; J trimming: 2 bases; junction bases outside the gene matches: 16. CDR3 amino acids: CASSPSGSVESTAYEQYF. The DNA of the CDR3 is TGTGCCAGCAGCCCTAGCGGGAGCGTAGAGTCTACAGCCTACGAGCAGTACTTC.

The chain is built from TRBV7-2 and TRBJ2-5, with a possible D match to TRBD1 (5 bases). The germline gives CDR1 SGHTA, CDR2 FQGNSA. The CDR3 is made up of 14 amino acids. V lost 5 bases, J lost 0 bases, and 10 bases lay in between. CDR3 sequence (DNA): TGTGCCAGCAGCCAGAAGGGGAACCAAGAGACCCAGTACTTC. It codes for CASSQKGNQETQYF.

This clonotype was found many times. This chain uses TRBV28 with TRBJ2-3; D ambiguous. V was pared by 3 bases and J by 2 bases, with 12 bases between. The CDR3 consists of 15 residues. CDR1 is MDHEN and CDR2 is SYDVKM in the germline V gene. CDR3 coding DNA: TGTGCCAGCAGTTTGGCAGGAAGGAACACAGATACGCAGTATTTT. Residues: CASSLAGRNTDTQYF.

Ten or more counts support this clonotype. The V gene is TRBV12-3 or TRBV12-4, the J gene TRBJ2-7, with TRBD1 matching over 9 bases. V shed 6 bases and J 3 bases; nucleotides not matched to a gene: 12. The CDR3 spans 16 residues. This chain's CDR3 is CASSPTPGQGLYEQYF. DNA for the CDR3: TGTGCCAGCAGCCCTACCCCGGGACAGGGCCTCTACGAGCAGTACTTC.

This clonotype came up a few times. The chain employs TRBV20-1 and TRBJ2-1; TRBD2 matches at 10 bases. V trimming: 6 bases; J trimming: 3 bases; junction bases outside the gene matches: 11. Germline V gene lookup returns CDR1 DFQATT and CDR2 SNEGSKA (reference sequence). This CDR3 region has 16 residues. CDR3 DNA: TGCAGTGCGGAGGGATCGGGGACTAGCGTCTACAATGAGCAGTTCTTC. Amino acids: CSAEGSGTSVYNEQFF.

V gene TRBV5-1 combines with J gene TRBJ2-4, with 7 bases aligning to TRBD1. The CDR3 spans 18 residues. Trimming at V came to 4 bases and at J to 1 base, leaving 14 bases not matched to a gene. Per germline, CDR1 SGHRS and CDR2 YFSETQ. DNA of the CDR3: TGCGCCAGCAGCCACGAACCCCCGACAGGGTGGGCCAAAAACATTCAGTACTTC. Translation gives CASSHEPPTGWAKNIQYF.

The sample holds many counts of this clonotype. This sequence joins TRBV7-9 and TRBJ2-7, with D perhaps matching TRBD1 (6 bases). This CDR3 comprises 14 residues. CDR1 is SEHNR and CDR2 is FQNEAQ in the germline V gene (reference sequence). Trimming left V 6 bases short and J 2 bases short, with 14 bases between. In DNA, the CDR3 is TGTGCCAGCAGGGGACCAGGGGTTACCTACGAGCAGTACTTC. Translation: CASRGPGVTYEQYF.

CDR3: CAINKWAGAYEQYF. The CDR3 DNA sequence: TGTGCCATCAACAAGTGGGCCGGAGCCTACGAGCAGTACTTC. The rearrangement uses TRBV15 and TRBJ2-7; D ambiguous. The germline V gene encodes CDR1 LNHNV and CDR2 YYDKDF (reference sequence). V lost 10 bases and J lost 2, with 18 bases in between. The CDR3 spans 14 residues.

The gene calls are TRBV4-3 and TRBJ2-1; perhaps TRBD1 as D (5 bases). CDR3 length equals 16 residues. V shed 0 bases and J shed 10 bases, with 19 bases lying between them. Germline V CDR1 and CDR2: LGHNA, YSLEER. The CDR3 DNA reads TGCGCCAGCAGCCAAGAATGGGGCTACCAAACAATCGAGCAGTTCTTC. The encoded protein is CASSQEWGYQTIEQFF.

This clonotype has just a few counts. This rearrangement joins TRBV11-2 to TRBJ1-4; possible D gene TRBD1, 6 bases. The V end was cut by 7 bases, the J end by 8 bases, with 23 bases between. CDR3 length: 16 residues. CDR1 and CDR2 (germline): SGHAT, FQNNGV. The CDR3 here is CASNRGGTRGGEKLFF. The CDR3 DNA follows: TGTGCCAGCAACCGAGGGGGTACCAGGGGTGGAGAAAAACTGTTTTTT. The full variable domain, completed using reference TRBV11-2 and TRBJ1-4, is EAGVAQSPRYKIIEKRQSVAFWCNPISGHATLYWYQQILGQGPKLLIQFQNNGVVDDSQLPKDRFSAERLKGVDSTLKIQPAKLEDSAVYLCASNRGGTRGGEKLFFGSGTQLSVL.

This sequence joins TRBV27 and TRBJ2-1, with D perhaps being TRBD1 or TRBD2 (5 bases each). This CDR3 comprises 14 residues. Germline V gives CDR1 MNHEY, CDR2 SMNVEV (reference sequence). Trimming shortened V by 7 bases and J by 7 bases, and 17 bases separated the two germline ends. The CDR3 loop reads CASKSGTYLNEQFF. The CDR3 bases are TGTGCCAGCAAATCCGGGACCTACCTAAATGAGCAGTTCTTC.

This chain uses TRBV4-1 with TRBJ1-5; D is ambiguous. Trimming left V 0 bases short and J 3 bases short, with 9 bases between. Germline V gives CDR1 MGHRA, CDR2 YSYEKL. The CDR3 is 15 amino acids. This CDR3 reads CASSQDAGPNQPQHF. The CDR3, as DNA: TGCGCCAGCAGCCAAGACGCAGGCCCCAATCAGCCCCAGCATTTT.

This clonotype came up many times. The chain employs TRBV29-1 and TRBJ1-4; 9 nucleotides align to TRBD1. J was trimmed by 7 bases and V by 4 bases; bases with no gene match: 10. There are 15 residues in the CDR3. Germline CDR1 SQVTM, CDR2 ANQGSEA. This CDR3 reads CSVGGQGEVGEKLFF. The DNA of the CDR3 is TGCAGCGTTGGGGGACAGGGTGAGGTTGGTGAAAAACTGTTTTTT.

This clonotype was counted only a few times. The rearrangement joins TRBV6-1 to TRBJ1-6, with D tentatively TRBD1 (5 bases). The CDR3 extends over 15 amino acids. In germline, CDR1 is MNHNS, CDR2 SASEGT. Deletions cut 6 bases from V and 6 bases from J, with 15 bases between. For the CDR3, the DNA is TGTGCCAGCAGCCTCCTTATGGGGGGTAATTCACCCCTCCACTTT. Its translation: CASSLLMGGNSPLHF.

The genes are TRBV5-1 and TRBJ2-1; 8 bases agree with TRBD1. With 4 bases clipped from V and 2 bases from J, the junction kept 5 bases outside the gene matches. The CDR3 has 15 residues. The germline V gene encodes CDR1 SGHRS and CDR2 YFSETQ. CDR3 nucleotide sequence: TGCGCCAGCAGCCCAGACAGGGGTGCCTACAATGAGCAGTTCTTC. As protein: CASSPDRGAYNEQFF.

This clonotype was observed a handful of times. The chain has TRBV5-5 and TRBJ1-1; D possibly corresponds to TRBD1 (5 bases). Trimming cost V 5 bases and J 5 bases, with 19 bases left between them. This CDR3 is built from 15 residues. Germline assignment: CDR1 SGHKS and CDR2 YYEKEE (reference sequence). The CDR3 bases are TGTGCCAGCAGGTGGTTCGGAAATAAGGGGACTGAAGCTTTCTTT. Its protein product is CASRWFGNKGTEAFF.